This TCR beta chain comes out of a study of Ad26.COV2.S vaccination and SARS-CoV-2 variants (dated by TCRdb to about 2021). Looking at the study overall: Donors in the vaccine arm were drawn from COV1001, a multicentre, randomized, double-blind, placebo-controlled phase I-IIa trial testing Ad26.COV2.S in healthy adults. Ad26.COV2.S was given intramuscularly at 5x10^10 or 1x10^11 viral particles, as a single shot or as two shots 56 days apart. Sequencing of the TCRbeta repertoire served to evaluate the specificity and breadth of SARS-CoV-2-reactive T cell receptors following Ad26.COV2.S vaccination. A total of some 30 samples were included in the TCR-sequenced set, comprising around 19 Ad26.COV2.S vaccine recipients, 5 placebo recipients and 8 SARS-CoV-2 convalescent individuals. Trial participants were randomized into five groups of five: low-dose or high-dose Ad26.COV2.S given once or twice, or placebo on both occasions. Blinding of investigators to trial group allocation was maintained during experiments and outcome assessment.

A word on this clone: Its target antigen remains unknown. Per-nucleotide qualities are absent, and no much larger clonotype sits a single base away.

Interpreted using the paper, the treatment or condition label stands for: 15 to 20 received Ad26.COV2.S at low or high dose, single or two shots; 5 received placebo; per-sample allocation not given. Repertoires of vaccine and placebo recipients were sequenced from samples collected on day 63 after the first injection. Between 29 July and 7 August 2020, Cohort 1b enrolled 25 adults aged 18-55 years at one site in Boston, USA. Ad26.COV2.S was a replication-incompetent adenovirus type 26 vector that expressed a prefusion-stabilized SARS-CoV-2 spike protein derived from the original Wuhan strain. The immunoSEQ Assay was used to sequence TCRbeta CDR3 regions. After extraction, genomic DNA underwent amplification by bias-controlled multiplex PCR, followed by high-throughput sequencing. Under the source paper's analysis protocol: To quantify the absolute abundance of each unique TCRbeta CDR3 region, sequences were collapsed and filtered. T cell fraction was estimated by normalizing TCRbeta template counts to usable DNA, which was measured by amplifying reference genes present in all nucleated cells. Repertoire TCRs were annotated as SARS-CoV-2-specific when V gene, CDR3 amino acid sequence and J gene were exactly matched to a known reactive TCR set. The reference SARS-CoV-2 TCR set came from MIRA and was filtered for enrichment in COVID-19-positive ImmuneCODE repertoires, removing public or cross-reactive TCRs. Based on the MIRA antigens, annotated TCRs were further analysed at the level of specific ORF or position within ORF. Depth was the summed frequency of annotated unique rearrangements, while breadth was defined as annotated unique rearrangements over total unique productive rearrangements. Two-sided Wilcoxon rank-sum tests were applied when comparing TCR breadth between groups. The source is immuneACCESS, and TCRdb retained only in-frame sequences with V and J called. Part of the clones is not carried over; for the studies checked, unresolved V genes explain less than half of this, and the remainder is unexplained. Clonal size and the V and J genes are those of that table, whereas D and trimming came from the DNA. This sample has more than 300,000 clones in its table, and more than 70% of those were observed once. The ten top clones hold approximately 2% of the sample.

Counted from cysteine to phenylalanine, this CDR3 has 14 amino acids. Of all the DNA, just the CDR3 is kept, 42 bases in frame from base 1. V gives up 4 bases and J gives up 6 bases, and the segment between their germline ends measures 16 bases. Taken from the germline V gene, the CDR1 and CDR2 loops are SGHDN and FVKESK. Broader findings and caveats from the paper: Comparable non-spike TCR breadth was observed between vaccine and placebo recipients, consistent with only spike being contained in the vaccine. The study was not powered to compare responses between vaccine doses or regimens. The authors noted that the TCR breadth and depth analyses may have underestimated total T cell responses. Higher spike-specific TCR breadth was observed in Ad26.COV2.S recipients than in placebo recipients (P = 0.0014). After vaccination, substantial breadth of spike-specific CD8+ and CD4+ T cell responses was reported.

The chain couples TRBV14 to TRBJ2-7, with TRBD1 tentatively as D gene (5 bases match). The clonotype originates from a person between 18 and 60 years old who received the Ad26.COV2.S COVID-19 vaccine or a placebo. The input for sequencing was peripheral blood, taken in a trial of Ad26.COV2.S vaccine versus placebo. The CDR3 region reads CASSRNLGPGEQYF. The DNA sequence reads TGTGCCAGCAGCCGAAACCTGGGGCCGGGCGAGCAGTACTTC.